The rows below give T cell receptor beta chains drawn from one sample of a study of response to subunit inactivated influenza vaccine. TCRdb re-called the RT-PCR reads with MiXCR, one entry per CDR3 protein. The sample has approximately 520,000 distinct CDR3 sequences; approximately 16% are singletons. The sequencing used CD4+ T cells sorted from PBMCs, collected around 2 years after vaccination. The receptors stem from a man aged 45 to 75 who received an inactivated influenza vaccine. Both conserved end residues are part of each CDR3. The D gene is left open where the match is weak. Clone sizes are given selectively: once, few, many, or a class where the clone is expanded.

many	TRBV28	TRBJ2-3	-	TGTGCCAGCAGTTGGGGAGGCGGCACAGATACGCAGTATTTT	CASSWGGGTDTQYF
few	TRBV25-1	TRBJ2-2	-	TGTGCCAGCAGTGAATACACCAGGAACACCGGGGAGCTGTTTTTT	CASSEYTRNTGELFF
-	TRBV6-5	TRBJ1-5	TRBD1	TGTGCCAGCAGTTCCGGGACAGGGTGGGCTCAGCCCCAGCATTTT	CASSSGTGWAQPQHF
-	TRBV19	TRBJ1-5	-	TGTGCCAGTAGTATGTGGGGACGGAGCAATCAGCCCCAGCATTTT	CASSMWGRSNQPQHF
few	TRBV12-3/TRBV12-4	TRBJ1-1	TRBD1	TGTGCCAGCAGAAAGGACAGGATTGTTGGTGAAGCTTTCTTT	CASRKDRIVGEAFF
many	TRBV15	TRBJ1-4	-	TGTGCCACCAGCAGAGATTACACACTCAATGAAAAACTGTTTTTT	CATSRDYTLNEKLFF
-	TRBV5-1	TRBJ1-1	-	TGCGCCAGCACCCCAACGTCGGGGGGAAACACTGAAGCTTTCTTT	CASTPTSGGNTEAFF
-	TRBV7-2	TRBJ1-2	-	TGTGCCAGCAGCCGCCCCGGGTTGGGGGGCTACACCTTC	CASSRPGLGGYTF
-	TRBV19	TRBJ2-7	-	TGTGCCAGTAGTAACGCAGCGGGACACCCCTACGAGCAGTACTTC	CASSNAAGHPYEQYF
-	TRBV7-9	TRBJ1-1	-	TGTGCCAGCAGCTTAGACGCGGGGGCAGGACGGGGAGCTTTCTTT	CASSLDAGAGRGAFF
few	TRBV28	TRBJ2-5	-	TGTGCCAGCAGTTTCGGTGGCTCGGGGGAAGAGACCCAGTACTTC	CASSFGGSGEETQYF
few	TRBV20-1	TRBJ2-7	TRBD1	TGCAGTGCCGTGGGACAGGGAGCCTACGAGCAGTACTTC	CSAVGQGAYEQYF
-	TRBV5-1	TRBJ2-7	TRBD1	TGCGCCAGCAGCGACAGGGGGGGACCCTACGAGCAGTACTTC	CASSDRGGPYEQYF
-	TRBV7-9	TRBJ2-1	-	TGTGCCAGCAGCCCCCTATCGGGGCGCGCCGGTAATGAGCAGTTCTTC	CASSPLSGRAGNEQFF
few	TRBV4-3	TRBJ1-1	-	TGCGCCAGCTCACCCGGGGGGACACCAAGGCTCCGGAACACTGAAGCTTTCTTT	CASSPGGTPRLRNTEAFF
many	TRBV20-1	TRBJ2-2	-	TGCAGTGCTGGCACAATTCAAAGGATCGGGGAGCTGTTTTTT	CSAGTIQRIGELFF
many	TRBV28	TRBJ2-2	TRBD1	TGTGCCAGCGAATTAGTTGGACAGGGACTCTTTCGGGAGCTGTTTTTT	CASELVGQGLFRELFF
-	TRBV20-1	TRBJ2-2	-	TGCAGTGCTAGAGCTCGACCGGGCCTCTTAACAGCGAACACCGGGGAGCTGTTTTTT	CSARARPGLLTANTGELFF
few	TRBV2	TRBJ2-3	TRBD2	TGTGCCAGCAAGCGGGACCCCACAGATACGCAGTATTTT	CASKRDPTDTQYF
-	TRBV27	TRBJ1-6	TRBD1	TGTGCCAGCAGTTTATTTGGGACAGGCCGACTTAATAATTCACCCCTCCACTTT	CASSLFGTGRLNNSPLHF
few	TRBV23-1	TRBJ2-7	-	TGCGCCAGCAATCGCCGGGACGAGCAGTACTTC	CASNRRDEQYF
-	TRBV11-1	TRBJ1-1	TRBD1	TGTGCCAGCAGCCTAACGACAGGGCACGCTGAAGCTTTCTTT	CASSLTTGHAEAFF
few	TRBV4-2	TRBJ2-5	-	TGTGCCAGCAGCCAAGATAGGGGTGGCGGGGAAGAGACCCAGTACTTC	CASSQDRGGGEETQYF
-	TRBV20-1	TRBJ2-1	TRBD2	TGCAGTGCTGTACAGCTAGCGGGAGGACAAGTGCAGTTCTTC	CSAVQLAGGQVQFF
-	TRBV4-2	TRBJ1-1	-	TGTGCCAGCAGCCAGGATAGGACATCGAACACTGAAGCTTTCTTT	CASSQDRTSNTEAFF
few	TRBV11-2	TRBJ2-4	-	TGTGCCAGCAGCCCAACCTGGGCAGACCTAGCCAAAAACATTCAGTACTTC	CASSPTWADLAKNIQYF
few	TRBV28	TRBJ1-5	-	TGTGCCAGCATGAGCAATCAGCCCCAGCATTTT	CASMSNQPQHF
-	TRBV12-3/TRBV12-4	TRBJ1-1	-	TGTGCCAGCAGTTTATTGGCCAGCCTTCTAGGAATTGAAGCTTTCTTT	CASSLLASLLGIEAFF
many	TRBV4-3	TRBJ2-7	-	TGCGCCAGCAGCCTCCGCTTGGACGGCTACGAGCAGTACTTC	CASSLRLDGYEQYF